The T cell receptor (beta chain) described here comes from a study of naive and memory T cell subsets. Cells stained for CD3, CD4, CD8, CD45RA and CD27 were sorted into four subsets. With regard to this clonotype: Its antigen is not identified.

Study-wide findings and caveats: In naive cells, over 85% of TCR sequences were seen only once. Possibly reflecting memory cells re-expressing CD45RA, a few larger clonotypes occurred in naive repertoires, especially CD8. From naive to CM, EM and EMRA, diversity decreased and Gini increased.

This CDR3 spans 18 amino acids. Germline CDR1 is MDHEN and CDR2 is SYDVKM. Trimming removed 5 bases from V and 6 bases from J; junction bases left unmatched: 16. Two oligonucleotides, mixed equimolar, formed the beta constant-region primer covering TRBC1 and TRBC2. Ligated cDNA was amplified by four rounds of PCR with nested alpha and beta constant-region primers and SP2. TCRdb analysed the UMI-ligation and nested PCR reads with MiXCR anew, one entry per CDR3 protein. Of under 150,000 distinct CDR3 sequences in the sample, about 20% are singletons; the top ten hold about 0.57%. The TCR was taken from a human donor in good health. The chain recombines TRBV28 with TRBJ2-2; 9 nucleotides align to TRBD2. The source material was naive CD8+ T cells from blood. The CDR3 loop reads CASSVFLGGRDRPGELFF. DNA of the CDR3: TGTGCCAGCAGTGTCTTCTTGGGCGGGAGGGATCGTCCCGGGGAGCTGTTTTTT.